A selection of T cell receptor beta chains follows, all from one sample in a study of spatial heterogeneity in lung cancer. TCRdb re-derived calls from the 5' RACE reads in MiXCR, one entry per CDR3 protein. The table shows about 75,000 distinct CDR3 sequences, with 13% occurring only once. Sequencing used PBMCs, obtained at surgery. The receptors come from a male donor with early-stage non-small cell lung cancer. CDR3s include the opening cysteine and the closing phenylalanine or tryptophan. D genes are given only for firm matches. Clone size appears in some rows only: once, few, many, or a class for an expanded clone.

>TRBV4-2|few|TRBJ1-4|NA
CASSQKDKLFF
TGTGCCAGCAGCCAAAAGGACAAGCTGTTTTTT
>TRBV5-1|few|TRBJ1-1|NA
CATFPPGSPTEAFF
TGCGCCACCTTCCCCCCGGGCAGCCCCACTGAAGCTTTCTTT
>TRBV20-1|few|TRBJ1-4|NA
CSARYPYATNEKLFF
TGCAGTGCTAGATACCCGTATGCAACTAATGAAAAACTGTTTTTT
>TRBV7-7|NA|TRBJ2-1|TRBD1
CASSRDRGDNEQFF
TGTGCTAGCAGCCGGGACAGGGGCGATAATGAGCAGTTCTTC
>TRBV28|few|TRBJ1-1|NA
CASSRHKNTEAFF
TGTGCCAGCAGTCGACATAAGAACACTGAAGCTTTCTTT
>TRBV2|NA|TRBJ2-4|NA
CASSALKENIQYF
TGTGCCAGCAGTGCGTTGAAGGAAAACATTCAGTACTTC
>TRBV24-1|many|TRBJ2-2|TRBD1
CATSDFDRGLGTGELFF
TGTGCCACCAGTGATTTCGACAGGGGGCTGGGCACCGGGGAGCTGTTTTTT
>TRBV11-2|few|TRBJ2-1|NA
CASSHGRRSYYNEQFF
TGTGCCAGCAGCCACGGCCGGAGGTCCTACTACAATGAGCAGTTCTTC
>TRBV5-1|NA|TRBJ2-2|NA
CASSPDWENGELFF
TGCGCCAGCAGTCCGGACTGGGAGAACGGGGAGCTGTTTTTT
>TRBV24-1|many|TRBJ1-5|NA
CATSDGGQPQHF
TGTGCCACCAGTGATGGCGGTCAGCCCCAGCATTTT
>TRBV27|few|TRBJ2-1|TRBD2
CASSWRTSPRDEQFF
TGTGCCAGCAGTTGGAGGACTAGCCCGCGGGATGAGCAGTTCTTC
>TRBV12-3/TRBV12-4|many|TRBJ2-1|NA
CASSPPPYAGEQFF
TGTGCCAGCAGCCCACCTCCCTATGCGGGTGAGCAGTTCTTC
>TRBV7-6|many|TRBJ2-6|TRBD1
CASSPKTGLGANVLTF
TGTGCCAGCAGCCCGAAGACAGGGTTGGGGGCCAACGTCCTGACTTTC
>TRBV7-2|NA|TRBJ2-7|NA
CASASGSQGAYEQYF
TGTGCCAGCGCGTCCGGGTCACAGGGAGCCTACGAGCAGTACTTC
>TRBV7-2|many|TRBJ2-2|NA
CASSYIRDTGELFF
TGTGCCAGCAGCTACATCAGGGATACCGGGGAGCTGTTTTTT
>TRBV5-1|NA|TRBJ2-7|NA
CASSFLGGAFDEQYF
TGCGCCAGCAGCTTTTTGGGGGGAGCATTCGACGAGCAGTACTTC
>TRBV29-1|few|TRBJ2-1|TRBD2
CSVPPAGTSGRGSYNEQFF
TGCAGCGTTCCCCCCGCCGGGACTAGCGGGAGAGGATCCTACAATGAGCAGTTCTTC
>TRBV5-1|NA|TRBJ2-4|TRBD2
CASSSGSGRPQYF
TGCGCCAGCAGCTCGGGTAGCGGGAGGCCTCAGTACTTC
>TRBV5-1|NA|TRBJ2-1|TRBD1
CASSLIAVGQGYNEQFF
TGCGCCAGCAGCTTGATTGCTGTAGGACAGGGCTACAATGAGCAGTTCTTC
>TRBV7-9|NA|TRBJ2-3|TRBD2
CASSRLPPSGDTDTQYF
TGTGCCAGCAGCCGACTCCCCCCTAGCGGGGACACAGATACGCAGTATTTT
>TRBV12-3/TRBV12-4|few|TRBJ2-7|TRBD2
CASRGRRLSGSNYEQYF
TGTGCCAGCAGAGGTAGGCGGCTTAGCGGGAGCAACTACGAGCAGTACTTC
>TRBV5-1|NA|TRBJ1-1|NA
CASSLDEGVAFF
TGCGCCAGCAGCTTGGACGAGGGAGTAGCTTTCTTT
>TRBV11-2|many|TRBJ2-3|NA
CASSLGAGTDTQYF
TGTGCCAGCAGCTTAGGGGCAGGCACAGATACGCAGTATTTT
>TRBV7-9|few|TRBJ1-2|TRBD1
CASSFPGQGAGGYTF
TGTGCCAGCAGCTTCCCGGGACAGGGGGCTGGTGGCTACACCTTC
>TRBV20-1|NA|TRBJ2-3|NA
CSASGWKREPRADTQYF
TGCAGTGCTAGTGGATGGAAACGGGAACCTCGGGCAGATACGCAGTATTTT
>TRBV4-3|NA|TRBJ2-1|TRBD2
CASSQEFGTSGPYNEQFF
TGCGCCAGCAGCCAAGAATTCGGGACTAGCGGGCCATACAATGAGCAGTTCTTC
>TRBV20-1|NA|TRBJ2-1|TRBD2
CSASGRIREQFF
TGCAGTGCTAGCGGGAGGATCCGAGAGCAGTTCTTC
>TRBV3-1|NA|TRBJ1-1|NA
CASSQGGMNTEAFF
TGTGCCAGCAGCCAAGGGGGAATGAACACTGAAGCTTTCTTT
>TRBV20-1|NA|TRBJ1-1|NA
CSARDYTEAFF
TGCAGTGCTAGAGATTACACTGAAGCTTTCTTT
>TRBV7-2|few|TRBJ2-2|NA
CASSSGTSYGELFF
TGTGCCAGCAGCTCCGGGACTTCGTACGGGGAGCTGTTTTTT
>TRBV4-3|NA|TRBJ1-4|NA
CASSRGKGLGTNEKLFF
TGCGCCAGCAGCCGCGGGAAGGGCCTAGGGACTAATGAAAAACTGTTTTTT
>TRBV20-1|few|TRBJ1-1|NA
CSARVTLGSAAPPF
TGCAGTGCTAGAGTCACGCTGGGGTCGGCCGCCCCACCCTTT
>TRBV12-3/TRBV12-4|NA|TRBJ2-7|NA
CASSLAAPEQYF
TGTGCCAGCAGTTTAGCAGCGCCCGAGCAGTACTTC
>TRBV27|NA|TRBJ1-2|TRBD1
CASSWTTGAGGNGYTF
TGTGCCAGCAGTTGGACGACTGGGGCAGGGGGCAATGGCTACACCTTC
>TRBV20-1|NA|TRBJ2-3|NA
CSARNREISTDTQYF
TGCAGTGCTAGAAACAGGGAGATAAGCACAGATACGCAGTATTTT
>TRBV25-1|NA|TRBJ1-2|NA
CASSTGLSGYTF
TGTGCCAGCAGTACAGGTCTCAGCGGCTACACCTTC
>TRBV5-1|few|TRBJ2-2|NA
CASSPGGPGPNTGELFF
TGCGCCAGCAGCCCTGGAGGCCCGGGCCCGAACACCGGGGAGCTGTTTTTT